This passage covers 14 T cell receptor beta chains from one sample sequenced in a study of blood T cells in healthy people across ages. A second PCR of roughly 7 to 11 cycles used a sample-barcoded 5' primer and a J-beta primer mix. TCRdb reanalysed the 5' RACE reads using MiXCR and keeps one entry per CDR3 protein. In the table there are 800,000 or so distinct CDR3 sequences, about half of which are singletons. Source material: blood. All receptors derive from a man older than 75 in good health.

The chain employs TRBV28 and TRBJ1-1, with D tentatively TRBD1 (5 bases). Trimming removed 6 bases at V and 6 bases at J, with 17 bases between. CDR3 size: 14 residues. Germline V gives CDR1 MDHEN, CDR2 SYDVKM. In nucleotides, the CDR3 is TGTGCCAGCAGCCCTAGGGGCCAGGGCTCTGAAGCTTTCTTT. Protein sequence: CASSPRGQGSEAFF.

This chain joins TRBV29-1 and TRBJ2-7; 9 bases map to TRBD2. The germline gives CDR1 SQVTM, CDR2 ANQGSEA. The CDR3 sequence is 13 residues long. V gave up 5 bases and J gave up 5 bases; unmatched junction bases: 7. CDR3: CSVSSGSNNEQYF. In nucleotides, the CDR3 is TGCAGCGTTAGTAGCGGGAGTAACAACGAGCAGTACTTC.

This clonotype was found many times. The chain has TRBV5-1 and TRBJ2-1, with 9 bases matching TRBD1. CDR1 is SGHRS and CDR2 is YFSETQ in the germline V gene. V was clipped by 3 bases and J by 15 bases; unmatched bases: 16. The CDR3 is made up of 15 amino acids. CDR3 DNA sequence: TGCGCCAGCAGCTCAACTCGACTGGACAGGGGTCTTCTGTTCTTC. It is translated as CASSSTRLDRGLLFF.

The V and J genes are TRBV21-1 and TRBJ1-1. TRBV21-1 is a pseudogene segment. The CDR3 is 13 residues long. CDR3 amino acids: CASSPEQNTEAFF. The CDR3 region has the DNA TGTGCCAGCAGCCCTGAACAGAACACTGAAGCTTTCTTT.

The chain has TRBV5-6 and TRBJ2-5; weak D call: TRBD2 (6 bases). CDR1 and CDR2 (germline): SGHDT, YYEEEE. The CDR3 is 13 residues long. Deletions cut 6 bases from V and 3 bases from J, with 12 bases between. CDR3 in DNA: TGTGCCAGCACCGGGGGACCGGAAGAGACCCAGTACTTC. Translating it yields CASTGGPEETQYF.

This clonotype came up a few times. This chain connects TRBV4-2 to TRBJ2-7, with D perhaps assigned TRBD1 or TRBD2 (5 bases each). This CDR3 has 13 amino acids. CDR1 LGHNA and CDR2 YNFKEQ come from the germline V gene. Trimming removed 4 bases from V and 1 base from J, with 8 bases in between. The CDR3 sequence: CASSRDESYEQYF. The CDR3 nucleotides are TGTGCCAGCAGCCGGGACGAGTCCTACGAGCAGTACTTC.

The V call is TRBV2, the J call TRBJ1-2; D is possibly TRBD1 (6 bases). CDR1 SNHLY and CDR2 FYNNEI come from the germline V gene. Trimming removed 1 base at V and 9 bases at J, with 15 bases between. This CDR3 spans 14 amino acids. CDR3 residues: CASSEDGRGARYTF. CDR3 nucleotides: TGTGCCAGCAGTGAAGATGGCAGGGGAGCGCGCTACACCTTC.

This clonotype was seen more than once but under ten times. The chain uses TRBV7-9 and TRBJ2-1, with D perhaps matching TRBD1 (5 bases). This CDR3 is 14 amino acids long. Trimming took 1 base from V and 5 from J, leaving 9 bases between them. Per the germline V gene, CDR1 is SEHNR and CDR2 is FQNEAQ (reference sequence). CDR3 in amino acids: CASSLVQGDNEQFF. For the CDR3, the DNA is TGTGCCAGCAGCTTAGTTCAAGGGGACAATGAGCAGTTCTTC.

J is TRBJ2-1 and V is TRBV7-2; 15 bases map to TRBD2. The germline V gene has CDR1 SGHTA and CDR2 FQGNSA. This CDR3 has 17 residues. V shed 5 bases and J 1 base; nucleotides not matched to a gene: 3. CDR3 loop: CASSDGTSGRSYNEQFF. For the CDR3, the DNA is TGTGCCAGCAGCGACGGGACTAGCGGGAGGTCCTACAATGAGCAGTTCTTC.

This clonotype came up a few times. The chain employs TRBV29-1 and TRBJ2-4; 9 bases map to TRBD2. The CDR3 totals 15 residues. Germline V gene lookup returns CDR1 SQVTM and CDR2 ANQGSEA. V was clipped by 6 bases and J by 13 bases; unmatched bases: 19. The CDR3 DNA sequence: TGCAGCGTGGCGGATAGCGGGAGACCTAACTGTGAGCAGTACTTC. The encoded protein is CSVADSGRPNCEQYF.

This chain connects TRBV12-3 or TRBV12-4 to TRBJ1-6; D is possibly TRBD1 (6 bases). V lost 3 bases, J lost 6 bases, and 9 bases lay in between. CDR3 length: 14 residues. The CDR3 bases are TGTGCCAGCAGTTTGCGAGGGGGTAATTCACCCCTCCACTTT. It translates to CASSLRGGNSPLHF.

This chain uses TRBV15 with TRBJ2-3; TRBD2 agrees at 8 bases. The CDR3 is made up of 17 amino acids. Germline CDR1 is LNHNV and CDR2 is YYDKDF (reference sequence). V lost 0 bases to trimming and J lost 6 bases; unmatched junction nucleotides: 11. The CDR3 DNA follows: TGTGCCACCAGCAGAGATGGAGGACTAGCAAACGGGGATACGCAGTATTTT. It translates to CATSRDGGLANGDTQYF.

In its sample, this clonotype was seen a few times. The CDR3 sequence: CATSDQGTGELFF. For the CDR3, the DNA is TGTGCCACCAGTGATCAGGGAACCGGGGAGCTGTTTTTT. The chain links TRBV24-1 to TRBJ2-2; tentative D call: TRBD1 (5 bases). V lost 3 bases to trimming and J lost 5 bases, with 6 bases between them. Looked up from germline, CDR1 is KGHDR and CDR2 is SFDVKD. The CDR3 sequence is 13 residues long.

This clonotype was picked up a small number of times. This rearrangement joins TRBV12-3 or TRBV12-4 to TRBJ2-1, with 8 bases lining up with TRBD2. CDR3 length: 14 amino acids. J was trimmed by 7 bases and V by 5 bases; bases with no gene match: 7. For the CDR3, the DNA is TGTGCCAGCAGTCCGTTAGCGGGGAGTAATGAGCAGTTCTTC. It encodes CASSPLAGSNEQFF.